This TCR beta chain appears in the sequencing data of a study of cytomegalovirus exposure and HLA in healthy donors. Researchers ran the PCR with 60 Vbeta and 13 Jbeta primers. The table came from immunoSEQ multiplex PCR; TCRdb's copy has only in-frame clones and leaves some out. Of 150,000 to 200,000 clones detected, around 81% appear once; the ten largest clones hold more than 5%. Looked up from germline, CDR1 is SGHRS and CDR2 is YFSETQ. The CDR3 contains 14 residues. The V and J ends lost 1 base and 4 bases respectively, with 12 bases between them. Regarding the study as a whole: CMV serostatus was the sole immune exposure information available.

To note about this clone: Its antigen is currently unknown. Other DNA sequences of this sample code for an identical CDR3.

Sequenced material: PBMCs. The sequence derives from a man in his forties in good health and CMV-seronegative. V gene TRBV5-1 combines with J gene TRBJ2-7; possibly TRBD2 for D (6 bases). CDR3 DNA sequence: TGCGCCAGCAGCTTGTTGGCCGGAGGGTACGAGCAGTACTTC. Protein product: CASSLLAGGYEQYF.